This entry features one TCR beta chain sequence. Antigen: not known. Researchers processed graft tissue to release intraepithelial and lamina propria lymphocytes. The data were obtained in a study of graft-versus-host responses after intestinal transplantation. Study context: Recipients uniformly received anti-thymocyte globulin induction, followed by tacrolimus and steroids for approximately 3 years. General study points: Levels of circulating GvH clones at their peak were associated with early post-transplant HvG declines.

The data were produced by immunoSEQ multiplex PCR, yet TCRdb's version contains in-frame clones alone and is incomplete. The sample yields approximately 8,900 clones, about two thirds seen once. The CDR3 is 12 residues long. Trimming removed 4 bases from V and 12 bases from J; junction bases left unmatched: 6. Germline V gene lookup returns CDR1 SEHNR and CDR2 FQNEAQ (reference sequence). Sample: ileum tissue, taken less than 470 days after transplant. The rearrangement joins TRBV7-9 to TRBJ2-1; 7 nucleotides line up with TRBD2. This TCR was sampled from a human patient who received an intestinal transplant, so some T cells may come from the graft donor. CDR3 protein: CASSSSGVGQFF. DNA for the CDR3: TGTGCCAGCAGCTCGAGCGGGGTTGGGCAGTTCTTC.